Listed below are T cell receptor beta chains from one sample, sequenced in a study of tumor-infiltrating lymphocytes in primary liver carcinoma. TCRdb re-analysed the multiplex PCR reads in MiXCR, keeping a single row per CDR3 protein. The repertoire includes 120,000 or so distinct CDR3 sequences, about 68% of them detected once, and about a tenth sits in the top ten. The source material was liver tumor tissue from sampling region 1. These receptors were obtained from a woman between 55 and 75 years old with primary liver carcinoma and hepatitis B virus infection. CDR3s leave out the opening cysteine and the closing phenylalanine or tryptophan. Fields, in order: CDR3 protein, clone size, V gene, J gene, D gene. D genes are given only for firm matches. Size values are once, few and many counts, or a class for expanded clones, and some rows have none.

CDR3: TSSSGQNAGELF
size: .
V: TRBV5-4
J: TRBJ2-2
D: .

CDR3: ASTLGTGGKLEQF
size: .
V: TRBV11-3
J: TRBJ2-1
D: .

CDR3: ARSLALAEQETQY
size: .
V: TRBV5-1
J: TRBJ2-5
D: TRBD2

CDR3: ASSLGSAGSAYEKY
size: .
V: TRBV5-4
J: TRBJ2-7
D: .

CDR3: ASTLQGSTNEQY
size: many
V: TRBV6-6
J: TRBJ2-7
D: .

CDR3: ARSPRTSTSYEQY
size: .
V: TRBV11-2
J: TRBJ2-7
D: .

CDR3: ASSSLRAFGGELF
size: few
V: TRBV11-2
J: TRBJ2-2
D: .

CDR3: ASSDFWRAGLAQETQY
size: many
V: TRBV6-1
J: TRBJ2-5
D: .

CDR3: ASSDGGQTNTGELF
size: many
V: TRBV6-1
J: TRBJ2-2
D: .

CDR3: ASSLGGTGELF
size: .
V: TRBV11-2
J: TRBJ2-2
D: .

CDR3: STDEPNYGYT
size: .
V: TRBV29-1
J: TRBJ1-2
D: .

CDR3: ARSLGQPTTGELF
size: .
V: TRBV5-6
J: TRBJ2-2
D: TRBD1

CDR3: SVVVGNQPQH
size: many
V: TRBV29-1
J: TRBJ1-5
D: .

CDR3: ASSQGLAGGSEQH
size: once
V: TRBV14
J: TRBJ2-7
D: TRBD2

CDR3: ASSSESGDQPHH
size: .
V: TRBV12-3/TRBV12-4
J: TRBJ1-5
D: .

CDR3: ASSPGIQAYEQY
size: few
V: TRBV18
J: TRBJ2-7
D: .

CDR3: ASSLSPGSGNEQF
size: .
V: TRBV7-3
J: TRBJ2-1
D: .

CDR3: ASPRLAEAL
size: .
V: TRBV7-9
J: TRBJ1-1
D: .

CDR3: ASSDSTTGELF
size: .
V: TRBV10-2
J: TRBJ2-2
D: .

CDR3: ASSPAGGTGELF
size: few
V: TRBV7-8
J: TRBJ2-2
D: TRBD2

CDR3: AGSTTTGGSRSPLH
size: once
V: TRBV6-6
J: TRBJ1-6
D: TRBD1

CDR3: ANSVSGDGRTQY
size: .
V: TRBV6-1
J: TRBJ2-3
D: .

CDR3: ASSSGRTSYEQY
size: few
V: TRBV7-9
J: TRBJ2-7
D: .

CDR3: ASSYGIGNGYT
size: .
V: TRBV6-6
J: TRBJ1-2
D: .

CDR3: ASSQEDSYYGYT
size: many
V: TRBV4-1
J: TRBJ1-2
D: .

CDR3: ANSYGGGRPNEQF
size: .
V: TRBV6-2/TRBV6-3
J: TRBJ2-1
D: TRBD2

CDR3: SVPLRQGDTYTQY
size: .
V: TRBV29-1
J: TRBJ2-3
D: TRBD1

CDR3: ASSPRGTDSYEQY
size: .
V: TRBV28
J: TRBJ2-7
D: TRBD1

CDR3: ASSLPRGTGDSDTQY
size: .
V: TRBV28
J: TRBJ2-3
D: TRBD2

CDR3: ASSFGVVDTEAF
size: .
V: TRBV5-6
J: TRBJ1-1
D: .

CDR3: ASSLRQGTGGLF
size: .
V: TRBV5-6
J: TRBJ2-2
D: .

CDR3: TSSSARLRGADTQY
size: .
V: TRBV11-2
J: TRBJ2-3
D: TRBD2

CDR3: AIRDRDDAGEPF
size: .
V: TRBV10-3
J: TRBJ2-2
D: TRBD1

CDR3: ASSGGQPNTGELF
size: .
V: TRBV2
J: TRBJ2-2
D: .

CDR3: ASSEYVAGGGETQY
size: .
V: TRBV25-1
J: TRBJ2-5
D: TRBD2

CDR3: ASSFGGLNQPQH
size: few
V: TRBV28
J: TRBJ1-5
D: .

CDR3: ASSSFGLAGEPEHETQY
size: .
V: TRBV11-2
J: TRBJ2-5
D: TRBD2